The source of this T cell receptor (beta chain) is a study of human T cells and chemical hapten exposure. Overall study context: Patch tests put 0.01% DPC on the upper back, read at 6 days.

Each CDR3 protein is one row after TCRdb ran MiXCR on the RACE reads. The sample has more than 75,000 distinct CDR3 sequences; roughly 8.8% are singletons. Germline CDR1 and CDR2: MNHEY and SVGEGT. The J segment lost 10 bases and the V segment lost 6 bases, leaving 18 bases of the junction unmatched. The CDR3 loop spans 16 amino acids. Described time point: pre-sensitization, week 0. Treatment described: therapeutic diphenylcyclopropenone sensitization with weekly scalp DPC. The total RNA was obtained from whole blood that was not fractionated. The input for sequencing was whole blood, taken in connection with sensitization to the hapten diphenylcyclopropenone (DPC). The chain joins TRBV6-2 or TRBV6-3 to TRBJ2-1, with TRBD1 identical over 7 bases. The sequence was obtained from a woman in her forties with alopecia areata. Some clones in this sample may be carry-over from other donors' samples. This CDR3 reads CASRPSGGVSQFEQFF. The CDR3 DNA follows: TGTGCCAGCAGACCTTCAGGGGGTGTATCACAATTCGAGCAGTTCTTC.